The clone carrying this TCR beta chain occurred a few times. Its specificity is unknown. Quantitative molecular-barcoded 5'-RACE generated the TCR beta libraries. Using its own MiXCR run on the 5' RACE reads, TCRdb lists one record per CDR3 protein. The sample records more than 250,000 distinct CDR3 sequences, roughly 11% being singletons. The data derive from a study of CD8 T cells in ankylosing spondylitis. Study-wide points: Researchers reportedly found disease-linked clones significantly enriched in matched ankylosing spondylitis synovial fluid. Characteristic, it appeared, of ankylosing spondylitis blood was a TCR beta motif of about eight highly homologous variants.

V shed 0 bases, J shed 3 bases, and the junction held 6 bases outside the gene matches. The CDR3 covers 15 residues. CDR1 and CDR2 (germline): DFQATT, SNEGSKA (reference sequence). Sequenced: blood, either unsorted or a sorted T cell fraction (not recorded which). The chain joins TRBV20-1 to TRBJ2-7, with TRBD1 matching over 9 bases. This clonotype was sampled from a female donor with ankylosing spondylitis or in good health (not recorded which). Written as DNA, the CDR3 is TGCAGTGCTAGAGAAGCGGGACAGGGTTTCTACGAGCAGTACTTC. Translated: CSAREAGQGFYEQYF.